Sequencing of this T cell receptor (beta chain) was carried out in a study of cytomegalovirus exposure and HLA in healthy donors. Profiled with immunoSEQ multiplex PCR; TCRdb holds only in-frame clones, not every one. The table has 260,000 or so clones, roughly 88% seen once. The CDR3 sequence is 12 residues long. Looked up from germline, CDR1 is LNHDA and CDR2 is SQIVND (reference sequence). V lost 3 bases and J lost 6, with 9 bases in between. This TCR came from a woman aged 18-29 years in good health and CMV-seronegative. The rearrangement joins TRBV19 to TRBJ2-7; D possibly corresponds to TRBD1 (7 bases). The sample comprised PBMCs. For the CDR3, the DNA is TGTGCCAGTAGTATTCAGGGGGGCGAGCAGTACTTC. It translates to CASSIQGGEQYF.